Listed below are T cell receptor beta chains from one sample, sequenced in a study of fetal regulatory T cell absence and autoimmunity. TCRdb keeps only in-frame clones here, not all; method: immunoSEQ multiplex PCR. This sample has about 43,000 clones, with roughly four fifths found just once. The sequenced material came from cord blood. The receptors come from a newborn boy with IPEX syndrome. The CDR3 runs from the conserved cysteine through the conserved F or W. The order of the fields is D gene, V gene, J gene, clone size, CDR3 DNA, CDR3 protein. The D gene is left open where the match is weak. Clone size is stated in some rows and not others, as once, few, many or a class when expanded.

>NA|TRBV7-2|TRBJ2-7|NA
TGTGCCAGCAGGCTCCGGGCCCGAAACCACGAGCAGTACTTC
CASRLRARNHEQYF
>NA|TRBV29-1|TRBJ2-7|NA
TGCAGCGCCGGCCGGGGTGGGTACGAGCAGTACTTC
CSAGRGGYEQYF
>NA|TRBV6-5|TRBJ2-4|NA
TGTGCCAGCAGTTACTCGACGCAGGGGGCCAAAAACATTCAGTACTTC
CASSYSTQGAKNIQYF
>NA|TRBV7-6|TRBJ2-5|NA
TGTGCCAGCAGCTTGGGTCAATACCAAGAGACCCAGTACTTC
CASSLGQYQETQYF
>TRBD1|TRBV30|TRBJ1-1|NA
TGTGCCTGGACCAGGGGGATGGGGAACACTGAAGCTTTCTTT
CAWTRGMGNTEAFF
>NA|TRBV4-1|TRBJ2-1|NA
TGCGCCAGCAGCCAAGATGTCGGGGGGCCCTACAATGAGCAGTTCTTC
CASSQDVGGPYNEQFF
>NA|TRBV9|TRBJ2-7|NA
TGTGCCAGCAGCGTCGGCGGCAGCTCCTACGAGCAGTACTTC
CASSVGGSSYEQYF
>NA|TRBV7-9|TRBJ2-2|NA
TGTGCCAGCAGCTCGACTAACACCGGGGAGCTGTTTTTT
CASSSTNTGELFF
>TRBD2|TRBV9|TRBJ2-5|NA
TGTGCCAGCAGCCCCCGGGACTCCGGGGGGATGGGGCAGACCCAGTACTTC
CASSPRDSGGMGQTQYF
>TRBD1|TRBV5-6|TRBJ2-3|NA
TGTGCCAGCAGCTTGCCCGGGACAGCCCCCTTGAACACAGATACGCAGTATTTT
CASSLPGTAPLNTDTQYF
>NA|TRBV4-1|TRBJ2-3|NA
TGCGCCAGCAGCCAAGCGGGGTTACGGGAGCTGGGCACAGATACGCAGTATTTT
CASSQAGLRELGTDTQYF
>NA|TRBV5-1|TRBJ1-2|NA
TGCGCCAGCAGCTCCCTGGGATATGGGTCCGGCTACACCTTC
CASSSLGYGSGYTF
>NA|TRBV6-5|TRBJ1-1|NA
TGTGCCAGCAGTTACTCCAGGTACCTAGAGACTGAAGCTTTCTTT
CASSYSRYLETEAFF
>TRBD1|TRBV28|TRBJ1-2|once
TGTGCCAGCAGCCCGACAGGGGAAGGGGGCTATGGCTACACCTTC
CASSPTGEGGYGYTF
>NA|TRBV11-1|TRBJ2-1|NA
TGTGCCAGCAGCACCCCTAGCGTTACCTACAATGAGCAGTTCTTC
CASSTPSVTYNEQFF
>TRBD1|TRBV27|TRBJ1-5|NA
TGTGCCAGCAGTCCCCGGACAGGGCTAGGAAATCAGCCCCAGCATTTT
CASSPRTGLGNQPQHF
>NA|TRBV5-1|TRBJ2-5|NA
TGCGCCAGCAGCTTGGTAATAGCGGCTCGCCAAGAGACCCAGTACTTC
CASSLVIAARQETQYF
>NA|TRBV5-6|TRBJ2-7|few
TGTGCCAGCAGCTTGGACAGGGTTTACGAGCAGTACTTC
CASSLDRVYEQYF
>TRBD2|TRBV7-9|TRBJ2-7|NA
TGTGCCAGCAGCTTAGGGGGACTAGCGGGAGGTGCCCCCTACGAGCAGTACTTC
CASSLGGLAGGAPYEQYF
>TRBD1|TRBV7-9|TRBJ2-3|NA
TGTGCCAGCAGCTTAACAGGGGGCACAGATACGCAGTATTTT
CASSLTGGTDTQYF
>NA|TRBV4-2|TRBJ2-1|NA
TGTGCCAGCAGCCAAGAAGTCTCCTACAATGAGCAGTTCTTC
CASSQEVSYNEQFF
>NA|TRBV9|TRBJ1-1|NA
TGTGCCAGCGGTCCCTCACTGGGCAGATTGAACACTGAAGCTTTCTTT
CASGPSLGRLNTEAFF
>NA|TRBV7-2|TRBJ1-2|NA
TGTGCCAGCAGCCCAGAGAGAGTAGGCTACACCTTC
CASSPERVGYTF
>NA|TRBV7-2|TRBJ2-2|NA
TGTGCCAGCAGCTTAGTTCACGGGGTCGGGGAGCTGTTTTTT
CASSLVHGVGELFF
>TRBD2|TRBV5-1|TRBJ2-5|NA
TGCGCCAGCAGCTCTCTGGCGGGAGGGTACCAAGAGACCCAGTACTTC
CASSSLAGGYQETQYF
>NA|TRBV2|TRBJ1-5|NA
TGTGCCAGCAGTGAAGAAGCCGGGAGCAATCAGCCCCAGCATTTT
CASSEEAGSNQPQHF
>TRBD1|TRBV27|TRBJ1-6|NA
TGTGCCAGCAGTTTGAGGACAGGGCGTAATTCACCCCTCCACTTT
CASSLRTGRNSPLHF
>TRBD2|TRBV6-1|TRBJ2-7|NA
TGTGCCAGCAGTGACTACCCGGGACTAGCGGCGGGTCCCTACGAGCAGTACTTC
CASSDYPGLAAGPYEQYF
>TRBD1|TRBV5-5|TRBJ1-2|NA
TGTGCCAGCAGCTCGTCCTTATTCGGGGCGACAGGGCGTAACTATGGCTACACCTTC
CASSSSLFGATGRNYGYTF
>TRBD2|TRBV4-3|TRBJ2-3|NA
TGCGCCAGCAGCCAAGATCCTAGCGGGGGGGCCGGTACGCAGTATTTT
CASSQDPSGGAGTQYF
>NA|TRBV9|TRBJ2-3|NA
TGTGCCAGCAGCGTAGGCGGATCAACAGATACGCAGTATTTT
CASSVGGSTDTQYF
>TRBD2|TRBV4-1|TRBJ2-1|NA
TGCGCCAGCAGCCAAGTAGCGGGAGGTTACCTTTACAATGAGCAGTTCTTC
CASSQVAGGYLYNEQFF
>TRBD2|TRBV10-2|TRBJ2-3|NA
TGCGCCAGTTTTAGCGGGGGTGCGCAGTATTTT
CASFSGGAQYF
>NA|TRBV4-3|TRBJ2-5|NA
TGCGCCAGCAGCCATAGGGGTTTAGGAGAGACCCAGTACTTC
CASSHRGLGETQYF
>TRBD1|TRBV14|TRBJ2-6|NA
TGTGCCAGCAGCCCCTGGGACAGCTCTGGGGCCAACGTCCTGACTTTC
CASSPWDSSGANVLTF
>NA|TRBV6-5|TRBJ2-1|NA
TGTGCCAGCAGTTCTGTAGCCTCCTACAATGAGCAGTTCTTC
CASSSVASYNEQFF
>NA|TRBV7-9|TRBJ1-1|NA
TGTGCCAGCACCTTTCCAGGGAACACTGAAGCTTTCTTT
CASTFPGNTEAFF
>NA|TRBV7-2|TRBJ1-2|NA
TGTGCCAGCAGCTTAGCGAGTGTGTCAGGCCCAGACTATGGCTACACCTTC
CASSLASVSGPDYGYTF
>NA|TRBV14|TRBJ2-7|NA
TGTGCCAGCAGCCAGTCACACTACGAGCAGTACTTC
CASSQSHYEQYF
>NA|TRBV15|TRBJ1-3|NA
TGTGCCACCAGCAGGACGACAGGCGGAAACACCATATATTTT
CATSRTTGGNTIYF
>TRBD1|TRBV9|TRBJ1-4|NA
TGTGCCAGCAGCGTAGGAGGGGGACAGGGGGCGGAAAAACTGTTTTTT
CASSVGGGQGAEKLFF
>TRBD2|TRBV5-1|TRBJ2-2|NA
TGCGCCAGCAGCTTGGGCCTAGCGGGAGAGCTGGGCACCGGGGAGCTGTTTTTT
CASSLGLAGELGTGELFF
>TRBD1|TRBV6-5|TRBJ2-5|NA
TGTGCCAGCAGTGACAGGGGGCAAGAGACCCAGTACTTC
CASSDRGQETQYF